These 18 T cell receptor beta chains were sequenced from one sample in a study of beta chain features in type 1 diabetes. The study reverse transcribed the entire isolated RNA, so it sequenced expressed TCRB transcripts. The protocol was immunoSEQ multiplex PCR, while the TCRdb copy is restricted to in-frame clones and leaves out a portion. The sample records almost 350,000 clones, 7.5% to 9% being singletons. Sequenced sample: central memory CD4+ T cells from blood. These receptors were taken from a young woman in good health.

CDR3 nucleotides: TGTGCCAGTAGTATCGGATACTACAATGAGCAGTTCTTC. Translating it yields CASSIGYYNEQFF. J is TRBJ2-1 and V is TRBV19; D call uncertain. The CDR3 is 13 residues long. The V end lost 3 bases, the J end lost 3 bases, and 6 bases lay between the germline ends. The V gene's germline CDR1 is LNHDA and CDR2 SQIVND (reference sequence).

This clone appeared a few times. The genes are TRBV7-2 and TRBJ2-3; no reliable D call. CDR3 length equals 14 residues. Trimming cost V 5 bases and J 3 bases, with 12 bases left between them. Germline CDR1 SGHTA, CDR2 FQGNSA. CDR3 amino acids: CASSPGALTDTQYF. The CDR3 DNA reads TGTGCCAGCAGCCCCGGAGCACTGACAGATACGCAGTATTTT.

With respect to this clone: Being one base from a much bigger clone, this may be a read error. The V call is TRBV7-2, the J call TRBJ1-5; D may be TRBD1 (5 bases). CDR1 is SGHTA, CDR2 FQGNSA, per germline. The CDR3 runs 13 residues. CDR3 nucleotides: TGTGCCAGCAGCTTAATCAGGGATCAGTCCCAGCATTTT. As protein: CASSLIRDQSQHF.

There are a few counts of this clone. The CDR3 DNA is TGTGCCAGCAGCTTGGGGTCCGCTACTAGCGGGAGCTCCTACGAGCAGTACTTC. This gives the protein CASSLGSATSGSSYEQYF. The chain couples TRBV5-4 to TRBJ2-7; TRBD2 agrees at 11 bases. Germline values: CDR1 SGHNT, CDR2 YYREEE (reference sequence). The V segment lost 0 bases and the J segment 0 bases; nucleotides outside the gene matches: 8. The CDR3 contains 18 residues.

V is TRBV10-3 and J is TRBJ2-7; D is undetermined. CDR3 length: 15 residues. Germline CDR1 and CDR2: ENHRY and SYGVKD. Trimming removed 5 bases at V and 2 bases at J, with 16 bases between. The CDR3 region has the DNA TGTGCCATCAGTCGCGGTGAGGCTGGGGCCTACGAGCAGTACTTC. Protein: CAISRGEAGAYEQYF.

This clone was counted only a few times. At the DNA level, this CDR3 is encoded by other sequences in the same sample as well. The chain couples TRBV7-2 to TRBJ1-1; D gene unclear. The V end lost 2 bases, the J end lost 5 bases, and 6 bases lay between the germline ends. The CDR3 spans 12 residues. In germline, CDR1 is SGHTA, CDR2 FQGNSA. CDR3 in DNA: TGTGCCAGCAGCTTATTTGGGACTGAAGCTTTCTTT. Amino acid sequence: CASSLFGTEAFF.

The genes are TRBV5-1 and TRBJ2-7; the D gene could be TRBD1 or TRBD2 (6 bases each). This CDR3 spans 15 amino acids. Germline CDR1 is SGHRS and CDR2 is YFSETQ. Deletions cut 4 bases from V and 7 bases from J, with 21 bases between. The CDR3 bases are TGCGCCAGCAGCCCAGTCGACCCGGGGGCAGGTGAGCAGTACTTC. This encodes CASSPVDPGAGEQYF.

V gene TRBV7-8 combines with J gene TRBJ2-2; D is uncertain. The CDR3 is made up of 15 amino acids. CDR1 and CDR2 (germline): SGHVS, FQNEAQ. Trimming left V 3 bases short and J 6 bases short, with 14 bases between. The DNA of the CDR3 is TGTGCCAGCAGCTTTTTCATTCCGCCTGCCGGGGAGCTGTTTTTT. Its translation is CASSFFIPPAGELFF.

The table lists this clone with a few counts. One end of the junction is discordant with germline, which a read error may explain. The J gene is TRBJ2-7, the V gene TRBV18; TRBD1 might be the D (5 bases). Germline CDR1 KGHSH, CDR2 LQKENI. The CDR3 loop spans 14 amino acids. The CDR3 region is CASSPTLEQEPTDF. The CDR3 nucleotides read TGTGCCAGCTCACCAACCCTGGAACAGGAGCCTACCGATTTC. The whole variable domain, remainder taken from reference TRBV18 and TRBJ2-7, is NAGVMQNPRHLVRRRGQEARLRCSPMKGHSHVYWYRQLPEEGLKFMVYLQKENIIDESGMPKERFSAEFPKEGPSILRIQQVVRGDSAAYFCASSPTLEQEPTDFGPGTRLTVT.

This clone was counted between two and nine times. Different DNA sequences within this sample yield the same CDR3. The gene calls are TRBV14 and TRBJ2-7; TRBD1 is a possible D gene (6 bases). This CDR3 has 12 residues. V was shortened by 4 bases and J by 4 bases, with 8 bases between the two germline ends. CDR1 is SGHDN, CDR2 FVKESK, per germline. CDR3 region: CASSRQGYEQYF. CDR3 DNA: TGTGCCAGCAGCCGGCAGGGGTACGAGCAGTACTTC.

This clone was seen a handful of times. The chain couples TRBV27 to TRBJ2-6; D might be TRBD1 (6 bases). Germline V lookup: CDR1 MNHEY, CDR2 SMNVEV (reference sequence). CDR3 length equals 19 residues. Trimming removed 0 bases at V and 0 bases at J, with 15 bases between. CDR3 region: CASSLSGWNRDSGANVLTF. CDR3 DNA sequence: TGTGCCAGCAGTTTATCGGGGTGGAACAGGGACTCTGGGGCCAACGTCCTGACTTTC.

This chain connects TRBV25-1 to TRBJ1-1, with D unresolved. This CDR3 region has 16 residues. V dropped 5 bases and J dropped 0 bases, with 16 bases sitting between them. The germline CDR1 and CDR2 sequences are MGHDK and SYGVNS. For the CDR3, the DNA is TGTGCCAGCAGTCTAGCCACCGGGCAGATGAACACTGAAGCTTTCTTT. Its translation: CASSLATGQMNTEAFF.

The DNA of the CDR3 is TGTGCCACCAGCAGACGGAGTCAGAGCAGGGACGAGCAGTACTTC. Encoded protein: CATSRRSQSRDEQYF. The rearrangement links TRBV15 to TRBJ2-7, with D perhaps TRBD1 (5 bases). With 2 bases removed from V and 5 bases from J, the gap between germline ends came to 16 bases. CDR3 length: 15 residues. The germline V gene has CDR1 LNHNV and CDR2 YYDKDF (reference sequence).

This clone showed up many times. J is TRBJ2-1 and V is TRBV2; TRBD2 matches at 11 bases. The CDR3 runs 13 residues. V shed 9 bases, J shed 5 bases, and the junction held 3 bases outside the gene matches. Germline CDR1 SNHLY, CDR2 FYNNEI. The CDR3 protein is CASTSGGNNEQFF. CDR3 in DNA: TGTGCCAGTACTAGCGGGGGCAACAATGAGCAGTTCTTC.

This chain connects TRBV5-1 to TRBJ2-1, with unresolved D. V shed 0 bases and J shed 7 bases, with 8 bases lying between them. Germline V gene lookup returns CDR1 SGHRS and CDR2 YFSETQ. This CDR3 is 13 amino acids long. The CDR3 loop is CASSLGSGNEQFF. CDR3 DNA sequence: TGCGCCAGCAGCTTGGGGTCAGGTAATGAGCAGTTCTTC.

This clone was counted a few times. This chain connects TRBV18 to TRBJ2-7; D not certain. Germline-derived CDR1 and CDR2 are KGHSH and LQKENI. Between the trimmed V and J ends, which lost 3 bases and 4 bases, there was a span of 13 bases. This CDR3 comprises 14 residues. The CDR3 DNA is TGTGCCAGCTCACCTTGGAACAGCCTATACGAGCAGTACTTC. It specifies CASSPWNSLYEQYF.

This clone has a handful of counts. This chain uses TRBV21-1 with TRBJ1-5; TRBD1, the table's D call, was not compared with the DNA. TRBV21-1 is reported as a pseudogene. This CDR3 has 14 residues. CDR3 protein: CASSNGQENQPQHF. The CDR3 DNA follows: TGTGCCAGCAGCAACGGACAGGAGAATCAGCCCCAGCATTTT.

At least ten counts were recorded for this clone. The chain recombines TRBV4-3 with TRBJ1-4; no clear D. The V and J ends lost 0 bases and 5 bases respectively, with 7 bases between them. The germline V gene has CDR1 LGHNA and CDR2 YSLEER. The CDR3 length is 14 residues. The CDR3 protein is CASSQEPRNEKLFF. CDR3 bases: TGCGCCAGCAGCCAAGAGCCCAGGAATGAAAAACTGTTTTTT.